This TCR beta chain was sequenced during a study of T cells in localized non-small cell lung cancer. The study, taken as a whole, reports: One tumor region alone was sequenced, and heterogeneity therefore remains possible. Longer overall survival accompanied higher blood T cell density. Tumor trailed uninvolved adjacent lung in T cell clonality, which peaked there. Adjacent lung tissue had a median approximately 57 of the top 100 clones found in the tumor.

The repertoire was sequenced with immunoSEQ multiplex PCR; TCRdb's copy has only in-frame clones and lacks some. This sample yields some 30,000 clones, of which approximately 88% are seen a single time; around 2.9% belongs to the top ten. Trimming cost V 9 bases and J 4 bases, with 9 bases left between them. The CDR3 totals 11 residues. The V gene's germline CDR1 is MNHEY and CDR2 SVGAGI. As to this clone: Its specificity is unknown.

The chain uses TRBV6-5 and TRBJ1-1, with D unresolved. Source: peripheral blood, taken before any cancer treatment. This receptor was obtained from a female donor aged 60 or older with stage I lung adenocarcinoma. The CDR3 nucleotides read TGTGCCAGTAATATGGGCACTGAAGCTTTCTTT. Protein: CASNMGTEAFF.